This TCR beta chain was identified during a study of CD8 T cells in ankylosing spondylitis. Quantitative 5'-RACE with molecular barcodes generated TCR beta libraries. MiXCR, applied by TCRdb to the 5' RACE reads, yields one record per CDR3 protein. The data hold approximately 290,000 distinct CDR3 sequences, with around 21% observed a single time. Sequenced material: blood, either unsorted or a sorted T cell fraction (not recorded which). The TCR was taken from a female donor with ankylosing spondylitis or in good health (not recorded which).

DNA for the CDR3: TGCAGTGCTAGCCAGGGGGCCAATCAGCCCCAGCATTTT. This sequence encodes CSASQGANQPQHF. The chain links TRBV20-1 to TRBJ1-5; TRBD1 matches 8 bases. From germline, CDR1 is DFQATT and CDR2 SNEGSKA (reference sequence). The V segment lost 3 bases and the J segment 3 bases; nucleotides outside the gene matches: 1. CDR3 length equals 13 residues.